The next 19 T cell receptor beta chains were all read from a single sample in a study of graft-versus-host responses after intestinal transplantation. Method: immunoSEQ multiplex PCR; TCRdb's copy keeps in-frame clones and lacks some. This table has roughly 99,000 clones, roughly 86% appearing once. The antigens these receptors bind are not known. This material consisted of unstimulated CD4+ T cells sorted from spleen or lymph node cells, taken before transplant. These receptors were collected from a human donor who was the organ donor for an intestinal transplant.

The chain uses TRBV10-3 and TRBJ1-2, with D possibly matching TRBD1 (5 bases). The V gene lost 4 bases and the J gene lost 4 bases, with 16 bases spanning the gap. Germline V gene data show CDR1 as ENHRY and CDR2 as SYGVKD. CDR3 size: 15 residues. CDR3 in amino acids: CAISADVQGSYGYTF. The CDR3 DNA reads as TGTGCCATCAGTGCCGACGTCCAGGGATCCTATGGCTACACCTTC.

The chain uses TRBV30 and TRBJ1-2, with D perhaps TRBD1 (5 bases). Trimming cost V 2 bases and J 8 bases, with 12 bases left between them. The CDR3 loop spans 12 amino acids. Germline assignment: CDR1 GTSNPN and CDR2 SVGIG (reference sequence). The CDR3 sequence: CAWSLEGVGYTF. The CDR3 DNA reads TGTGCCTGGAGTTTGGAAGGGGTAGGCTACACCTTC.

The rearrangement uses TRBV18 and TRBJ2-3; D is ambiguous. Germline V gene lookup returns CDR1 KGHSH and CDR2 LQKENI. The CDR3 is made up of 12 amino acids. Between the trimmed V and J ends, which lost 3 bases and 5 bases, there was a span of 6 bases. This CDR3 reads CASSPVGDTQYF. In DNA, the CDR3 is TGTGCCAGCTCACCTGTGGGAGATACGCAGTATTTT.

This sequence joins TRBV19 and TRBJ1-5; 9 bases align to TRBD1. Trimming removed 1 base from V and 7 bases from J; junction bases left unmatched: 5. The CDR3 is 15 amino acids. The germline V gene encodes CDR1 LNHDA and CDR2 SQIVND (reference sequence). CDR3 coding DNA: TGTGCCAGTAGTATAGGGGGACAGGGAGGGCAGCCCCAGCATTTT. Translation gives CASSIGGQGGQPQHF.

The V call is TRBV28, the J call TRBJ1-5; D not certain. Germline assignment: CDR1 MDHEN and CDR2 SYDVKM. V was cut by 11 bases and J by 2 bases, with 22 bases left in between. The CDR3 contains 16 residues. In DNA form, the CDR3 reads TGTGCCTCCCATCTGACGGACTTTAGGGGCAATCAGCCCCAGCATTTT. Protein sequence: CASHLTDFRGNQPQHF. The complete variable domain, with remaining parts taken from reference TRBV28 and TRBJ1-5, reads DVKVTQSSRYLVKRTGEKVFLECVQDMDHENMFWYRQDPGLGLRLIYFSYDVKMKEKGDIPEGYSVSREKKERFSLILESASTNQTSMYLCASHLTDFRGNQPQHFGDGTRLSIL.

This sequence joins TRBV30 and TRBJ2-7; D not resolved. Deletions cut 5 bases from V and 1 base from J, with 18 bases between. This CDR3 contains 15 residues. Germline CDR1 is GTSNPN and CDR2 is SVGIG (reference sequence). CDR3 sequence: CAWGPPGVPSYEQYF. CDR3 in DNA: TGTGCCTGGGGGCCTCCTGGGGTTCCTTCCTACGAGCAGTACTTC.

The V call is TRBV6-1, the J call TRBJ2-5; maybe TRBD2 (5 bases). Trimming took off 6 bases at V and 5 bases at J, with 7 bases between the two ends. This CDR3 has 11 amino acids. Per the germline V gene, CDR1 is MNHNS and CDR2 is SASEGT. In nucleotides, the CDR3 is TGTGCCAGCAGGAGGGAGGAGACCCAGTACTTC. Its protein product is CASRREETQYF.

The CDR3 here is CASSYGTGRIGEQFF. Written as DNA, the CDR3 is TGTGCCAGCAGTTACGGGACAGGGCGGATAGGTGAGCAGTTCTTC. The rearrangement uses TRBV6-5 and TRBJ2-1; the match to TRBD1 covers 9 bases. Germline V gives CDR1 MNHEY, CDR2 SVGAGI. This CDR3 comprises 15 residues. V trimming: 2 bases; J trimming: 9 bases; junction bases outside the gene matches: 8.

Here the CDR3 reads CASSQEGQGTTRAFF. CDR3 coding DNA: TGCGCCAGCAGCCAAGAAGGACAGGGGACGACGCGTGCTTTCTTT. The gene calls are TRBV4-1 and TRBJ1-1, with TRBD1 matching over 9 bases. The trim removed 0 bases at V and 11 bases at J, leaving 10 bases unmatched. The CDR3 loop spans 15 amino acids. From germline, CDR1 is MGHRA and CDR2 YSYEKL.

The CDR3 region is CASSFGGENSPLHF. The CDR3 nucleotides read TGTGCCAGCAGTTTTGGGGGGGAGAATTCACCCCTCCACTTT. This chain connects TRBV28 to TRBJ1-6; D is possibly TRBD1 (5 bases). The CDR3 is made up of 14 amino acids. V lost 3 bases and J 7 bases, leaving 10 bases between the germline ends. CDR1 and CDR2 from the germline V gene are MDHEN and SYDVKM.

V usage is TRBV7-3 and J usage is TRBJ2-3, with a weak D call TRBD1 (5 bases). Germline loops: CDR1 SGHTA, CDR2 FQGTGA. Trimming pared 3 bases from V and 2 bases from J, leaving 12 bases between. There are 15 residues in the CDR3. The CDR3 reads CASSFQGRPTDTQYF. The CDR3 DNA follows: TGTGCCAGCAGCTTCCAGGGCAGACCCACAGATACGCAGTATTTT.

The rearrangement links TRBV5-1 to TRBJ2-5, with 7 positions matching TRBD1. This CDR3 is built from 17 residues. V dropped 0 bases and J dropped 4; count of bases not matched to a gene: 12. Germline V gene sequence: CDR1 SGHRS, CDR2 YFSETQ. CDR3 sequence: CASSLAGQGVSGETQYF. The CDR3 DNA follows: TGCGCCAGCAGCTTGGCCGGGCAGGGGGTGTCGGGAGAGACCCAGTACTTC.

The sample holds one count of this clone. The J gene is TRBJ1-5, the V gene TRBV28; D is uncertain. The CDR3 is 14 amino acids. Germline V gene lookup returns CDR1 MDHEN and CDR2 SYDVKM. Trimming stripped 7 bases from V and 1 base from J, with 11 bases between. CDR3 loop: CASITTGSNQPQHF. DNA for the CDR3: TGTGCCAGCATAACGACGGGGAGCAATCAGCCCCAGCATTTT.

The V gene is TRBV10-3, the J gene TRBJ2-7; maybe TRBD1 (6 bases). The CDR3 contains 12 residues. V was trimmed by 4 bases and J by 5 bases, leaving 9 bases between them. Germline CDR1 and CDR2: ENHRY and SYGVKD. CDR3 DNA: TGTGCCATCAGTGTCGCAGGGGACGAGCAGTACTTC. Translating it yields CAISVAGDEQYF.

Comment on this clone: Other DNA sequences in this sample translate to the same CDR3. The chain employs TRBV19 and TRBJ2-1, with D perhaps TRBD1 (5 bases). Germline V CDR1 and CDR2: LNHDA, SQIVND (reference sequence). This CDR3 spans 15 amino acids. With 7 bases removed from V and 7 bases from J, the gap between germline ends came to 20 bases. This CDR3 is CASTPKGAYGNEQFF. As DNA, the CDR3 is TGTGCCAGTACCCCCAAAGGGGCCTATGGGAATGAGCAGTTCTTC.

This clone is a singleton in its sample. This chain joins TRBV5-4 and TRBJ1-4; D is possibly TRBD1 (5 bases). This CDR3 contains 15 residues. CDR1 is SGHNT and CDR2 is YYREEE in the germline V gene (reference sequence). V lost 5 bases and J lost 5, with 16 bases in between. Written as DNA, the CDR3 is TGTGCCAGCAGAACATGGGACCGCCCCAATGAAAAACTGTTTTTT. Encoded protein: CASRTWDRPNEKLFF.

This chain joins TRBV6-5 and TRBJ1-1; tentatively, D is TRBD1 (5 bases). Germline V gene data show CDR1 as MNHEY and CDR2 as SVGAGI. This CDR3 has 16 residues. Trimming shortened V by 1 base and J by 5 bases, and 17 bases separated the two germline ends. The CDR3 bases are TGTGCCAGCAGTTACTTGCGGGGCGCCGGTAGAACTGAAGCTTTCTTT. Amino acids: CASSYLRGAGRTEAFF.

V gene TRBV11-2 combines with J gene TRBJ2-5; 11 bases are shared with TRBD2. Germline CDR1 SGHAT, CDR2 FQNNGV. The V segment lost 4 bases and the J segment 5 bases; nucleotides outside the gene matches: 9. The CDR3 covers 16 residues. The CDR3, as DNA: TGTGCCAGCAGCTCAAGACTAGCGGGGAATTGGGAGACCCAGTACTTC. This encodes CASSSRLAGNWETQYF.

V gene TRBV9 combines with J gene TRBJ2-1; D call uncertain. Germline CDR1 and CDR2: SGDLS and YYNGEE. V was clipped by 3 bases and J by 8 bases, with 15 bases between them. CDR3 size: 14 residues. The CDR3 region is CASSDRVERDEQFF. CDR3 nucleotide sequence: TGTGCCAGCAGCGACCGGGTAGAGAGAGATGAGCAGTTCTTC.